This paragraph reports one T cell receptor (beta chain). TCRdb's table, derived via immunoSEQ multiplex PCR, lists solely in-frame clones and lacks some. The sample has around 100,000 clones, around four fifths seen once. The source of the sample is a study of blood T cell repertoires in COVID-19. Study information: Italy, Spain and the United States were the sources of the convalescent and acute COVID-19 samples.

From germline, CDR1 is GTSNPN and CDR2 SVGIG (reference sequence). The V and J ends lost 4 bases and 0 bases respectively, with 18 bases between them. CDR3 size: 16 residues. Sequenced input: peripheral blood. This receptor was obtained from an older man with active or convalescent COVID-19. The chain combines TRBV30 with TRBJ1-1; TRBD1 might be the D (5 bases). CDR3 loop: CAWNPLEGDLNTEAFF. DNA for the CDR3: TGTGCCTGGAACCCCCTTGAAGGGGATTTGAACACTGAAGCTTTCTTT.